The clone carrying this T cell receptor (beta chain) has a single count. The data stem from a study of cytomegalovirus exposure and HLA in healthy donors. PCR employed 60 Vbeta and 13 Jbeta primers. TCRdb keeps only in-frame clones here, not all; method: immunoSEQ multiplex PCR. The profile shows roughly 220,000 clones, 60% to 80% of them singletons. These donors, healthy bone marrow donors, were studied. The sample taken for sequencing was PBMCs. The TCR originated in a woman in her 30s in good health and CMV-seronegative.

The chain's CDR3 is CASSMGLAGADTQYF. The CDR3 DNA is TGTGCCAGCAGTATGGGACTAGCGGGAGCAGATACGCAGTATTTT. The gene calls are TRBV9 and TRBJ2-3, with 14 bases aligning to TRBD2. The ends lost 5 bases at V and 4 bases at J; junction bases unmatched: 3. The CDR3 loop spans 15 amino acids. Per the germline V gene, CDR1 is SGDLS and CDR2 is YYNGEE. Full variable domain (rest looked up from reference TRBV9 and TRBJ2-3): DSGVTQTPKHLITATGQRVTLRCSPRSGDLSVYWYQQSLDQGLQFLIQYYNGEERAKGNILERFSAQQFPDLHSELNLSSLELGDSALYFCASSMGLAGADTQYFGPGTRLTVL.